What follows is one T cell receptor (beta chain) and its context. What it binds is unknown. In the PCR, 60 Vbeta and 13 Jbeta primers were used. Some clones are missing from TCRdb's copy, which holds only in-frame ones; the method was immunoSEQ multiplex PCR. The sample holds under 300,000 clones; around 80% are singletons and the top ten take about 7.3%. The data stem from a study of cytomegalovirus exposure and HLA in healthy donors. V was cut by 0 bases and J by 1 base, with 15 bases left in between. Germline V gene sequence: CDR1 LGHNA, CDR2 YNFKEQ. The CDR3 sequence is 17 residues long. Overall study findings and caveats: When analyzed later, a missense DCLRE1C variant was found to be linked to TCR beta V- and J-gene trimming. Most of the TCR beta V segments (in an earlier analysis) were productive either about 87% or about 30% of the time.

Source material: PBMCs. V gene TRBV4-2 combines with J gene TRBJ2-5; TRBD2 might be the D (5 bases). The origin of this receptor is a woman aged 60-75 years in good health and CMV-seropositive. The CDR3 DNA reads TGTGCCAGCAGCCAAGAACATGGCGGGCTCACCCAAGAGACCCAGTACTTC. It codes for CASSQEHGGLTQETQYF.